This T cell receptor beta chain was identified in a study of CD8 T cells in Susac syndrome. RNA, at about 0.45 to 1 ug, was reverse transcribed with random hexamers. It was immunoSEQ multiplex PCR that amplified TCR beta CDR3 across 54 Vbeta and 13 Jbeta. TCRdb called the immunoSEQ multiplex PCR reads again in MiXCR, with one record for every CDR3 protein. The sample has 150,000 to 250,000 distinct CDR3 sequences, about 95% seen once. Each multiple sclerosis control was a treatment-naive patient with relapsing-remitting disease that was either stable or active. Germline V lookup: CDR1 MNHEY, CDR2 SVGAGI. Trimming shortened V by 4 bases and J by 1 base, and 10 bases separated the two germline ends. The CDR3 has 14 amino acids.

This clonotype originated in a human donor with multiple sclerosis. The sequenced sample was CD4+ T cells from PBMCs. The chain has TRBV6-5 and TRBJ2-5, with D perhaps being TRBD1 or TRBD2 (5 bases each). Here the CDR3 DNA reads TGTGCCAGCAGTTCCGGGACGCTCCAAGAGACCCAGTACTTC. It encodes CASSSGTLQETQYF.